The T cell receptor (beta chain) described here comes from a study of OX40 agonist ivuxolimab in advanced cancers. Sequenced by immunoSEQ multiplex PCR; TCRdb stores in-frame clones only, minus some. Of tens of thousands of clones in the sample, 85% to 95% were seen once. CDR3 length: 19 amino acids. V was cut by 5 bases and J by 4 bases, with 30 bases left in between. Per the germline V gene, CDR1 is SGHNT and CDR2 is YENEEA. The chain is built from TRBV11-3 and TRBJ2-7; maybe TRBD2 (5 bases). The clonotype originates from an adult with an advanced solid tumor such as melanoma, head and neck, liver or kidney cancer. The sequences come from CD4+ or CD8+ T cells sorted from blood, collected in a trial of the OX40 agonist ivuxolimab. This CDR3 is CASSPNCGATGLWRYEQYF. In DNA, the CDR3 is TGTGCCAGCAGCCCAAACTGCGGAGCTACGGGCCTTTGGAGGTACGAGCAGTACTTC.